What follows are 11 T cell receptor beta chains derived from one specimen sequenced in a study of cytomegalovirus exposure and HLA in healthy donors. 60 Vbeta and 13 Jbeta primers were used in PCR. Method: immunoSEQ multiplex PCR; TCRdb's copy keeps in-frame clones and lacks some. The table records around 99,000 clones, about 80% of them present only once. What was sequenced was PBMCs. All receptors derive from a man aged 35 to 55 in good health and CMV-seronegative.

The chain employs TRBV30 and TRBJ2-7; perhaps TRBD1 as D (6 bases). The CDR3 has 13 residues. The V and J ends lost 3 bases and 0 bases respectively, with 9 bases between them. CDR1 and CDR2 (germline): GTSNPN, SVGIG (reference sequence). For the CDR3, the DNA is TGTGCCTGGAGCCGGACAGACTCCTACGAGCAGTACTTC. This encodes CAWSRTDSYEQYF.

V and J are TRBV30 and TRBJ1-2, with D possibly TRBD1 on 5 matching bases. Trimming took off 0 bases at V and 0 bases at J, with 11 bases between the two ends. The germline CDR1 and CDR2 sequences are GTSNPN and SVGIG (reference sequence). This CDR3 has 15 amino acids. This chain's CDR3 is CAWSVRTGANYGYTF. The CDR3 DNA reads as TGTGCCTGGAGTGTACGGACGGGGGCTAACTATGGCTACACCTTC.

The rearrangement uses TRBV6-6 and TRBJ1-2; D might be TRBD1 (6 bases). Germline CDR1 MNHNY, CDR2 SVGAGI (reference sequence). V was clipped by 6 bases and J by 7 bases, with 21 bases between them. The length of the CDR3 is 15 residues. CDR3 protein: CASRSPDRPRGGYTF. The CDR3 nucleotides are TGTGCCAGCAGGTCGCCCGACAGGCCCCGGGGTGGCTACACCTTC.

The chain links TRBV4-1 to TRBJ2-5; D possibly corresponds to TRBD2 (6 bases). Germline CDR1 reads MGHRA; CDR2 reads YSYEKL. V dropped 1 base and J dropped 4 bases, with 16 bases sitting between them. The CDR3 contains 16 residues. The CDR3 loop is CASSQGRGSGRETQYF. DNA for the CDR3: TGCGCCAGCAGCCAAGGAAGGGGTAGCGGTAGAGAGACCCAGTACTTC.

Here the CDR3 reads CASSGTSGIYEQYF. Here the CDR3 DNA reads TGTGCCAGCAGCGGGACTAGCGGGATCTACGAGCAGTACTTC. V and J are TRBV28 and TRBJ2-7; 13 bases fit TRBD2. The CDR3 sequence is 14 residues long. With V trimmed by 6 bases and J by 3 bases, 2 bases remained unmatched. Germline loops: CDR1 MDHEN, CDR2 SYDVKM.

The J gene is TRBJ1-5, the V gene TRBV30; weak D call: TRBD1 (6 bases). Trimming removed 1 base at V and 8 bases at J, with 9 bases between. Germline lookup yields CDR1 GTSNPN and CDR2 SVGIG (reference sequence). The CDR3 is 12 residues long. Here the CDR3 reads CAWSAGAEPQHF. In DNA form, the CDR3 reads TGTGCCTGGAGTGCAGGGGCTGAGCCCCAGCATTTT. Based on the CDR3 plus reference TRBV30 and TRBJ1-5, the full variable domain is SQTIHQWPATLVQPVGSPLSLECTVEGTSNPNLYWYRQAAGRGLQLLFYSVGIGQISSEVPQNLSASRPQDRQFILSSKKLLLSDSGFYLCAWSAGAEPQHFGDGTRLSIL.

CDR3 bases: TGCGCCAGCAGCTTGGTGGGACAGGGCTTGTACGAGCAGTACTTC. Its protein is CASSLVGQGLYEQYF. The chain couples TRBV5-1 to TRBJ2-7; 9 nucleotides agree with TRBD1. Looked up from germline, CDR1 is SGHRS and CDR2 is YFSETQ. Trimming cost V 0 bases and J 4 bases; bases outside gene matches: 5. The CDR3 extends over 15 amino acids.

Only one count was recorded for this clone. This chain uses TRBV18 with TRBJ2-7; maybe TRBD2 (5 bases). V was pared by 0 bases and J by 7 bases, with 16 bases between. Germline CDR1 is KGHSH and CDR2 is LQKENI. CDR3 length: 15 residues. This CDR3 is CASSPPTLAGREQYF. The CDR3 bases are TGTGCCAGCTCACCACCGACCTTGGCGGGTCGAGAGCAGTACTTC.

V is TRBV19 and J is TRBJ2-7; TRBD1 might be the D (5 bases). The ends were cut back, 3 bases at V and 3 bases at J, with 9 bases in the middle. Germline V gene lookup returns CDR1 LNHDA and CDR2 SQIVND (reference sequence). The CDR3 consists of 13 residues. The DNA of the CDR3 is TGTGCCAGTAGTATGTTGACAGACTACGAGCAGTACTTC. Amino acid sequence: CASSMLTDYEQYF.

The chain combines TRBV18 with TRBJ2-7, with D uncertain. The CDR3 is 10 amino acids. V lost 5 bases to trimming and J lost 6 bases, with 5 bases between them. CDR1 KGHSH and CDR2 LQKENI come from the germline V gene. The CDR3 DNA sequence: TGTGCCAGCTCATGCGGCGAGCAGTACTTC. Protein sequence: CASSCGEQYF.

The count of this clone is one. The chain employs TRBV29-1 and TRBJ2-7, with D tentatively TRBD2 (7 bases). Trimming pared 5 bases from V and 7 bases from J, leaving 18 bases between. The CDR3 has 13 residues. CDR1 is SQVTM, CDR2 ANQGSEA, per germline. CDR3: CSVTSPGGGEQYF. As DNA, the CDR3 is TGCAGCGTTACGTCTCCGGGGGGCGGGGAGCAGTACTTC.